These T cell receptor beta chains were read from a single sample in a study of blood T cell repertoires in COVID-19. Some clones are missing from TCRdb's copy, which holds only in-frame ones; the method was immunoSEQ multiplex PCR. The sample records about 55,000 clones, around nine tenths being singletons. Material for sequencing was peripheral blood. Source of these receptors: a man aged 60-69 years with active COVID-19. CDR3s include the opening cysteine and the closing phenylalanine or tryptophan. Each record gives: J gene, V gene, D gene, CDR3 protein, CDR3 DNA. D genes are given only for firm matches.

j_call: TRBJ2-7; v_call: TRBV27; d_call: TRBD2; cdr3_aa: CASMAGGNEQYF; cdr3_nt: TGTGCCAGCATGGCGGGGGGGAACGAGCAGTACTTC
j_call: TRBJ1-1; v_call: TRBV6-5; d_call: TRBD1; cdr3_aa: CASSYSASQGASEAFF; cdr3_nt: TGTGCCAGCAGTTACTCGGCCTCACAGGGGGCCTCTGAAGCTTTCTTT
j_call: TRBJ2-1; v_call: TRBV7-9; d_call: TRBD2; cdr3_aa: CASSTREIGEQFF; cdr3_nt: TGTGCCAGCAGCACGCGGGAGATTGGCGAGCAGTTCTTC
j_call: TRBJ2-7; v_call: TRBV10-3; d_call: .; cdr3_aa: CASQEGRSYEQYF; cdr3_nt: TGTGCCTCCCAGGAGGGGCGCAGCTACGAGCAGTACTTC
j_call: TRBJ1-1; v_call: TRBV2; d_call: TRBD1; cdr3_aa: CASSGGQGAVFTEAFF; cdr3_nt: TGTGCCAGCAGTGGTGGACAGGGGGCGGTTTTCACTGAAGCTTTCTTT
j_call: TRBJ2-7; v_call: TRBV29-1; d_call: TRBD1; cdr3_aa: CSVEDRHRGRGEQYF; cdr3_nt: TGCAGCGTTGAAGATCGACACAGGGGGCGAGGCGAGCAGTACTTC
j_call: TRBJ2-3; v_call: TRBV4-1; d_call: .; cdr3_aa: CASSLSSGYTDTQYF; cdr3_nt: TGCGCCAGCAGCCTATCGAGCGGTTACACAGATACGCAGTATTTT
j_call: TRBJ2-7; v_call: TRBV6-4; d_call: TRBD2; cdr3_aa: CASSEAGGSYEQYF; cdr3_nt: TGTGCCAGCAGTGAAGCGGGAGGATCCTACGAGCAGTACTTC
j_call: TRBJ2-5; v_call: TRBV13; d_call: .; cdr3_aa: CASSPGTWGRQETQYF; cdr3_nt: TGTGCCAGCAGCCCGGGGACCTGGGGGAGGCAAGAGACCCAGTACTTC
j_call: TRBJ2-1; v_call: TRBV21-1; d_call: .; cdr3_aa: CASTGDNEQFF; cdr3_nt: TGTGCCAGCACAGGGGACAATGAGCAGTTCTTC